The clone carrying this T cell receptor (beta chain) occurred a few times. This entry is derived from a study of early T cells in non-severe SARS-CoV-2 infection. TCRdb re-analysed the 5' RACE reads in MiXCR, keeping a single row per CDR3 protein. The data contain tens of thousands of distinct CDR3 sequences, roughly 21% of them singletons. Germline V gene data show CDR1 as MNHEY and CDR2 as SMNVEV (reference sequence). V dropped 4 bases and J dropped 2 bases, with 8 bases sitting between them. This CDR3 has 13 amino acids. This specimen consisted of whole blood, obtained at baseline. This sequence was found in an adult who was a healthcare worker with PCR-confirmed SARS-CoV-2 infection or an uninfected control (not recorded which). This chain joins TRBV27 and TRBJ2-5; D not resolved. CDR3 bases: TGTGCCAGCAGTTCATACCATCAAGAGACCCAGTACTTC. Translation: CASSSYHQETQYF.